The 27 T cell receptor beta chains presented below share a single source sample, sequenced in a study of CD8 T cells in ankylosing spondylitis. Study-wide results and limits: For ankylosing spondylitis blood, a TCR beta motif of about eight highly homologous variants appeared characteristic.

MiXCR was run by TCRdb on the 5' RACE reads, yielding one entry per CDR3 protein. The table has 350,000 or so distinct CDR3 sequences, under 8.5% seen once; the top ten hold roughly 15%. These TCRs are of unknown antigen specificity. Sequencing used blood, either unsorted or a sorted T cell fraction (not recorded which). The receptors were gathered from a male donor with ankylosing spondylitis.

The V gene is TRBV5-1, the J gene TRBJ2-3; D call uncertain. The CDR3 sequence is 13 residues long. From germline, CDR1 is SGHRS and CDR2 YFSETQ. Trimming pared 0 bases from V and 6 bases from J, leaving 8 bases between. CDR3 loop: CASSLGQEDTQYF. The CDR3 nucleotides are TGCGCCAGCAGCTTGGGTCAGGAGGATACGCAGTATTTT.

This clonotype turned up a few times. The J gene is TRBJ2-6, the V gene TRBV19; 8 bases map to TRBD1. Germline CDR1 LNHDA, CDR2 SQIVND (reference sequence). CDR3 length equals 20 residues. After removal of 2 bases from V and 1 base from J, the junction contained 13 bases not matched to a gene. The CDR3 DNA follows: TGTGCCAGTAGTATACCACTAAGCGGACAGGGTCTTTCTGGGGCCAACGTCCTGACTTTC. Amino acid sequence: CASSIPLSGQGLSGANVLTF.

Only a few counts were recorded for this clonotype. CDR3: CASSQDFAAGGAGANVLTF. CDR3 DNA: TGCGCCAGCAGCCAAGATTTTGCCGCAGGGGGCGCGGGGGCCAACGTCCTGACTTTC. The chain employs TRBV4-3 and TRBJ2-6, with 8 bases fitting TRBD1. The length of the CDR3 is 19 residues. Germline assignment: CDR1 LGHNA and CDR2 YSLEER. The trim removed 0 bases at V and 4 bases at J, leaving 11 bases unmatched.

This clonotype was detected many times. The CDR3 DNA is TGTGCCAGCAGAAACCCCGGGATCTGGAATCAGCCCCAGCATTTT. Protein sequence: CASRNPGIWNQPQHF. The rearrangement joins TRBV28 to TRBJ1-5, with no clear D. The CDR3 extends over 15 amino acids. V was cut by 6 bases and J by 4 bases, with 16 bases left in between. Germline values: CDR1 MDHEN, CDR2 SYDVKM.

The CDR3 coding sequence is TGCAGCGTTGGGACTACTTATCCCCCCAACGTCCTGACTTTC. Its translation is CSVGTTYPPNVLTF. This chain joins TRBV29-1 and TRBJ2-6; tentatively, D is TRBD2 (6 bases). Germline-derived CDR1 and CDR2 are SQVTM and ANQGSEA. The CDR3 runs 14 residues. V shed 4 bases and J shed 8 bases, with 15 bases lying between them.

This clonotype was counted ten times or more. The rearrangement joins TRBV5-1 to TRBJ2-3; D gene ambiguous. Per germline, CDR1 SGHRS and CDR2 YFSETQ. V dropped 5 bases and J dropped 4 bases, with 11 bases sitting between them. This CDR3 has 13 amino acids. Written as DNA, the CDR3 is TGCGCCAGCAGAGACCGACCGCCAGATACGCAGTATTTT. This gives the protein CASRDRPPDTQYF.

The chain links TRBV24-1 to TRBJ1-2; D is ambiguous. With 6 bases removed from V and 1 base from J, the gap between germline ends came to 11 bases. CDR3 length: 14 residues. Germline CDR1 is KGHDR and CDR2 is SFDVKD. The chain's CDR3 is CATSRPGFNYGYTF. CDR3 nucleotides: TGTGCCACCAGTAGGCCAGGATTTAACTATGGCTACACCTTC.

The sample holds many counts of this clonotype. V usage is TRBV7-8 and J usage is TRBJ2-1; D unresolved. The V gene lost 6 bases and the J gene lost 4 bases, with 13 bases spanning the gap. The CDR3 has 14 amino acids. Germline loops: CDR1 SGHVS, CDR2 FQNEAQ. In DNA form, the CDR3 reads TGTGCCAGCAGGCCCCCCTCCCCTTACAATGAGCAGTTCTTC. Amino acids: CASRPPSPYNEQFF.

This chain connects TRBV2 to TRBJ2-1; D is perhaps TRBD2 (6 bases). The V end lost 5 bases, the J end lost 9 bases, and 17 bases lay between the germline ends. The germline V gene encodes CDR1 SNHLY and CDR2 FYNNEI. This CDR3 comprises 14 residues. The CDR3 sequence: CASSPLEGPREQFF. Written as DNA, the CDR3 is TGTGCCAGCAGTCCGCTGGAGGGCCCTCGTGAGCAGTTCTTC.

The rearrangement uses TRBV28 and TRBJ2-1; D possibly corresponds to TRBD1 (5 bases). Trimming took off 6 bases at V and 3 bases at J, with 18 bases between the two ends. CDR3 length: 16 residues. In germline, CDR1 is MDHEN, CDR2 SYDVKM. The CDR3 here is CASRPPKGRLYNEQFF. The CDR3 nucleotides are TGTGCCAGCAGACCTCCTAAGGGGCGCCTCTACAATGAGCAGTTCTTC.

The chain combines TRBV7-3 with TRBJ2-2; TRBD2 matches at 8 bases. Per the germline V gene, CDR1 is SGHTA and CDR2 is FQGTGA. The V and J ends lost 1 base and 3 bases, in that order; junction bases with no gene match: 4. The CDR3 spans 16 residues. CDR3 DNA: TGTGCCAGCAGCTTAATAGCCGGGGGGGACACCGGGGAGCTGTTTTTT. This translates into CASSLIAGGDTGELFF.

Ten or more counts support this clonotype. The chain links TRBV29-1 to TRBJ2-2, with D possibly TRBD2 on 6 matching bases. The CDR3 consists of 14 residues. The germline CDR1 and CDR2 sequences are SQVTM and ANQGSEA. The V and J ends lost 1 base and 1 base respectively, with 7 bases between them. CDR3 loop: CSVEGRENTGELFF. In nucleotides, the CDR3 is TGCAGCGTTGAAGGGCGGGAGAACACCGGGGAGCTGTTTTTT.

In this sample, this clonotype turned up a few times. CDR3 protein: CASSPDRANSPLHF. The CDR3 region has the DNA TGTGCCAGCAGCCCTGACAGGGCAAATTCACCCCTCCACTTT. This chain connects TRBV12-3 or TRBV12-4 to TRBJ1-6; TRBD1 matches 7 bases. Trimming took 6 bases from V and 7 from J; bases not matched to a gene: 6. The CDR3 is 14 residues long.

The chain has TRBV5-1 and TRBJ1-1, with a possible D match to TRBD1 (6 bases). From germline, CDR1 is SGHRS and CDR2 YFSETQ. The V end lost 2 bases, the J end lost 1 base, and 12 bases lay between the germline ends. This CDR3 region has 15 residues. Here the CDR3 reads CASSFRGRENTEAFF. In nucleotides, the CDR3 is TGCGCCAGCAGCTTCCGGGGGCGAGAGAACACTGAAGCTTTCTTT.

This clonotype was seen repeatedly, ten times or more. The CDR3 loop is CASSWTAEGEKLFF. CDR3 sequence (DNA): TGTGCCAGCAGTTGGACAGCTGAGGGTGAAAAACTGTTTTTT. This chain links TRBV2 with TRBJ1-4; D might be TRBD1 (6 bases). The length of the CDR3 is 14 residues. Looked up from germline, CDR1 is SNHLY and CDR2 is FYNNEI. Between the trimmed V and J ends, which lost 5 bases and 7 bases, there was a span of 14 bases.

The chain combines TRBV7-2 with TRBJ2-1, with D possibly being TRBD1 (5 bases). The CDR3 contains 14 residues. V dropped 5 bases and J dropped 9 bases, with 17 bases sitting between them. Germline values: CDR1 SGHTA, CDR2 FQGNSA. The CDR3 here is CASSPLPREREQFF. As DNA, the CDR3 is TGTGCCAGCAGCCCCCTACCCAGGGAACGTGAGCAGTTCTTC.

This clonotype occurred a few times. V and J are TRBV14 and TRBJ1-1; D call uncertain. The CDR3 runs to 15 residues. The V gene's germline CDR1 is SGHDN and CDR2 FVKESK. V lost 3 bases, J lost 1 base, and 12 bases lay in between. DNA of the CDR3: TGTGCCAGCAGCCAGGGATTACGGGGGAACACTGAAGCTTTCTTT. Protein: CASSQGLRGNTEAFF.

The CDR3 here is CASTTGGFNEQYF. The CDR3 coding sequence is TGTGCCAGCACGACAGGGGGGTTCAACGAGCAGTACTTC. The chain recombines TRBV12-3 or TRBV12-4 with TRBJ2-7, with 9 bases that match TRBD1. Trimming took 7 bases from V and 5 from J; bases not matched to a gene: 6. This CDR3 is 13 amino acids long.

This sequence joins TRBV2 and TRBJ2-2, with D maybe TRBD1 (8 bases). The CDR3 has 15 amino acids. Germline assignment: CDR1 SNHLY and CDR2 FYNNEI. Trimming removed 5 bases at V and 4 bases at J, with 14 bases between. CDR3 sequence reads: CASSQNRGGTGELFF. CDR3 nucleotide sequence: TGTGCCAGCAGTCAAAACAGGGGGGGCACCGGGGAGCTGTTTTTT. Complete variable domain (other parts from reference TRBV2 and TRBJ2-2): EPEVTQTPSHQVTQMGQEVILRCVPISNHLYFYWYRQILGQKVEFLVSFYNNEISEKSEIFDDQFSVERPDGSNFTLKIRSTKLEDSAMYFCASSQNRGGTGELFFGEGSRLTVL.

The table lists this clonotype with a few counts. The rearrangement uses TRBV5-1 and TRBJ1-1, with D possibly matching TRBD1 (5 bases). V lost 0 bases, J lost 5 bases, and 11 bases lay in between. CDR3 length: 14 amino acids. Germline V lookup: CDR1 SGHRS, CDR2 YFSETQ. The CDR3 spells CASSLAGFTTEAFF. In nucleotides, the CDR3 is TGCGCCAGCAGCTTGGCAGGGTTTACGACTGAAGCTTTCTTT.

The rearrangement links TRBV5-1 to TRBJ2-7; 9 bases line up with TRBD2. CDR1 and CDR2 from the germline V gene are SGHRS and YFSETQ. Germline trimming cut 0 bases from V and 4 bases from J; bases unmatched to any gene: 8. This CDR3 has 16 amino acids. The CDR3 region has the DNA TGCGCCAGCAGCTTGGCCCCGGGTAGCGGGAGTTACGAGCAGTACTTC. Amino acid sequence: CASSLAPGSGSYEQYF.

The table lists this clonotype with a few counts. The chain employs TRBV29-1 and TRBJ2-3; D may be TRBD1 or TRBD2 (5 bases each). Germline V gene sequence: CDR1 SQVTM, CDR2 ANQGSEA. Trimming cost V 4 bases and J 7 bases, with 12 bases left between them. The CDR3 sequence is 12 residues long. DNA of the CDR3: TGCAGCGTTGCGGGGCCGACGAATACGCAGTATTTT. Protein product: CSVAGPTNTQYF.

This clonotype has only a few counts. The chain carries TRBV6-2 or TRBV6-3 and TRBJ2-7, with D possibly being TRBD2 (6 bases). The ends were cut back, 10 bases at V and 2 bases at J, with 15 bases in the middle. The CDR3 runs 13 residues. Germline loops: CDR1 MNHEY, CDR2 SVGEGT. DNA for the CDR3: TGTGCCACCTGGCGAACGGGAGCCTACGAGCAGTACTTC. It codes for CATWRTGAYEQYF.

This chain links TRBV4-3 with TRBJ2-7, with 7 bases identical to TRBD2. V was pared by 1 base and J by 2 bases, with 5 bases of the junction left unmatched. The germline V gene encodes CDR1 LGHNA and CDR2 YSLEER. The CDR3 runs 15 residues. The DNA of the CDR3 is TGCGCCAGCAGCCAAGCGGCGGGAGAGGCCTACGAGCAGTACTTC. This encodes CASSQAAGEAYEQYF.

This clonotype was seen only a few times. The rearrangement uses TRBV7-9 and TRBJ2-7, with TRBD2 matching 8 bases. The germline V gene encodes CDR1 SEHNR and CDR2 FQNEAQ (reference sequence). This CDR3 spans 15 amino acids. V shed 0 bases, J shed 5 bases, and the junction held 6 bases outside the gene matches. In DNA, the CDR3 is TGTGCCAGCAGCTTAGCGCTGGTAGCGGGAAACGAGCAGTACTTC. Translated, it gives CASSLALVAGNEQYF.

This clonotype was seen many times. The J gene is TRBJ1-5, the V gene TRBV20-1, with no clear D. The CDR3 totals 14 residues. Germline loops: CDR1 DFQATT, CDR2 SNEGSKA (reference sequence). V was cut by 5 bases and J by 2 bases, with 13 bases left in between. CDR3 region: CSAQERQGNQPQHF. The CDR3 DNA sequence: TGCAGTGCTCAGGAGCGGCAGGGCAATCAGCCCCAGCATTTT.

In its sample, this clonotype was seen a few times. This chain uses TRBV20-1 with TRBJ2-2; TRBD1 agrees at 9 bases. This CDR3 is 13 amino acids long. Germline assignment: CDR1 DFQATT and CDR2 SNEGSKA (reference sequence). V dropped 8 bases and J dropped 6; count of bases not matched to a gene: 7. The CDR3 DNA reads as TGCAGTCCGTGGGACAGGGTCTCCGGGGAGCTGTTTTTT. Its protein is CSPWDRVSGELFF.